The 16 T cell receptor beta chains reported below all come from one sample, sequenced in a study of cytomegalovirus exposure and HLA in healthy donors. Primers included in the PCR were 60 Vbeta and 13 Jbeta primers. Libraries were prepared by immunoSEQ multiplex PCR; TCRdb keeps only in-frame clonotypes and omits some of them. The sample has tens of thousands of clones; 75% to 90% are singletons. The sample consisted of PBMCs. These receptor sequences come from a woman aged 30 to 39 in good health and CMV-seropositive.

The chain uses TRBV12-5 and TRBJ1-2; D unresolved. V was shortened by 3 bases and J by 2 bases, with 10 bases between the two germline ends. Germline CDR1 is LGHNT and CDR2 is FRNRAP. The CDR3 runs 14 residues. As DNA, the CDR3 is TGTGCTAGTGGTTTTATGGTGGAGAACTATGGCTACACCTTC. It yields the protein CASGFMVENYGYTF.

The chain recombines TRBV7-2 with TRBJ2-3, with TRBD2 matching 12 bases. V gave up 5 bases and J gave up 8 bases; unmatched junction bases: 8. The germline CDR1 and CDR2 sequences are SGHTA and FQGNSA. CDR3 size: 15 residues. The CDR3 coding sequence is TGTGCCAGCAGCCAGCTAGCGGGAGGGCCTGGTACGCAGTATTTT. Residues: CASSQLAGGPGTQYF.

The gene calls are TRBV14 and TRBJ2-5; 7 nucleotides line up with TRBD2. The CDR3 loop spans 15 amino acids. J lost 7 bases, V lost 2 bases, and 10 bases had no gene match. The germline V gene encodes CDR1 SGHDN and CDR2 FVKESK. Here the CDR3 DNA reads TGTGCCAGCAGCCAACTGGCGGGAGAATCCGCGACCCAGTACTTC. Protein: CASSQLAGESATQYF.

The V and J genes are TRBV2 and TRBJ2-3, with D perhaps matching TRBD1 (5 bases). Trimming took 4 bases from V and 14 from J, leaving 19 bases between them. Per germline, CDR1 SNHLY and CDR2 FYNNEI. The CDR3 is 13 amino acids. CDR3 in amino acids: CASSGTAALQGYF. CDR3 coding DNA: TGTGCCAGCAGTGGGACCGCGGCCCTCCAGGGGTATTTT.

The chain combines TRBV5-5 with TRBJ2-6, with D unresolved. V lost 1 base and J lost 0, with 5 bases in between. Germline-derived CDR1 and CDR2 are SGHKS and YYEKEE (reference sequence). The CDR3 contains 15 residues. The CDR3 region has the DNA TGTGCCAGCAGCTTGTGGGCCTCTGGGGCCAACGTCCTGACTTTC. It encodes CASSLWASGANVLTF.

The V and J genes are TRBV9 and TRBJ2-1; no definite D call. This CDR3 comprises 13 residues. The V and J ends lost 0 bases and 8 bases respectively, with 9 bases between them. Germline V gene sequence: CDR1 SGDLS, CDR2 YYNGEE. The CDR3 nucleotides read TGTGCCAGCAGCGTAGCGCTGAGAGATGAGCAGTTCTTC. The encoded protein is CASSVALRDEQFF. Using reference TRBV9 and TRBJ2-1 for the parts outside the CDR3, the full variable domain is DSGVTQTPKHLITATGQRVTLRCSPRSGDLSVYWYQQSLDQGLQFLIQYYNGEERAKGNILERFSAQQFPDLHSELNLSSLELGDSALYFCASSVALRDEQFFGPGTRLTVL.

The chain is built from TRBV2 and TRBJ2-5; D might be TRBD2 (7 bases). From germline, CDR1 is SNHLY and CDR2 FYNNEI. The CDR3 covers 16 residues. V lost 8 bases, J lost 2 bases, and 21 bases lay in between. CDR3 coding DNA: TGTGCCAGCGAAAAGGGGGGGGTAGGGATGCAAGAGACCCAGTACTTC. As protein: CASEKGGVGMQETQYF.

The chain employs TRBV14 and TRBJ2-1; TRBD1 is a possible D gene (8 bases). There are 15 residues in the CDR3. Germline values: CDR1 SGHDN, CDR2 FVKESK. V was trimmed by 3 bases and J by 8 bases, leaving 17 bases between them. CDR3 region: CASSHGTGGGDEQFF. The CDR3 DNA follows: TGTGCCAGCAGCCACGGGACAGGCGGGGGCGATGAGCAGTTCTTC.

The CDR3: CASSPPGGGNQPQHF. The CDR3 DNA reads as TGTGCCAGCAGCCCCCCAGGCGGGGGCAATCAGCCCCAGCATTTT. This sequence joins TRBV7-2 and TRBJ1-5, with D uncertain. Looked up from germline, CDR1 is SGHTA and CDR2 is FQGNSA. CDR3 size: 15 residues. Deletions cut 5 bases from V and 2 bases from J, with 13 bases between.

The chain has TRBV6-5 and TRBJ2-2; D remains unclear. The CDR3 sequence is 13 residues long. In germline, CDR1 is MNHEY, CDR2 SVGAGI. V lost 6 bases and J lost 1, with 6 bases in between. The CDR3 loop reads CASSKLNTGELFF. In DNA, the CDR3 is TGTGCCAGCAGCAAACTGAACACCGGGGAGCTGTTTTTT.

The chain recombines TRBV29-1 with TRBJ1-1, with D hard to call. The CDR3 runs 13 residues. Germline loops: CDR1 SQVTM, CDR2 ANQGSEA. Trimming shortened V by 7 bases and J by 5 bases, and 17 bases separated the two germline ends. The CDR3: CSAPRRGGTEAFF. Here the CDR3 DNA reads TGCAGCGCCCCCCGACGGGGTGGTACTGAAGCTTTCTTT. The whole variable domain, remainder taken from reference TRBV29-1 and TRBJ1-1, is SAVISQKPSRDICQRGTSLTIQCQVDSQVTMMFWYRQQPGQSLTLIATANQGSEATYESGFVIDKFPISRPNLTFSTLTVSNMSPEDSSIYLCSAPRRGGTEAFFGQGTRLTVV.

The CDR3 sequence is CASSLGAGAISTDTQYF. The CDR3 DNA reads as TGTGCCAGCAGCTTAGGGGCAGGGGCTATTAGCACAGATACGCAGTATTTT. The chain joins TRBV11-2 to TRBJ2-3, with D possibly being TRBD1 (6 bases). Looked up from germline, CDR1 is SGHAT and CDR2 is FQNNGV. The CDR3 contains 17 residues. Trimming took 1 base from V and 0 from J, leaving 14 bases between them.

Worth noting for this clone: One end of the junction varies from germline; a read error may be responsible. J is TRBJ1-2 and V is TRBV29-1; maybe TRBD1 (5 bases). CDR1 is SQVTM, CDR2 ANQGSEA, per germline. This CDR3 has 12 amino acids. The CDR3: CSVVTVHNSGAF. The CDR3 DNA sequence: TGCAGCGTCGTGACTGTGCACAACTCGGGGGCCTTC.

The rearrangement uses TRBV9 and TRBJ2-2; D is possibly TRBD2 (5 bases). The CDR3 consists of 13 residues. Trimming took off 2 bases at V and 3 bases at J, with 5 bases between the two ends. From germline, CDR1 is SGDLS and CDR2 YYNGEE. The DNA of the CDR3 is TGTGCCAGCAGCGTGGACTACACCGGGGAGCTGTTTTTT. Its translation is CASSVDYTGELFF.

The chain links TRBV5-1 to TRBJ1-1; TRBD1 agrees at 10 bases. J lost 6 bases, V lost 4 bases, and 9 bases had no gene match. The CDR3 extends over 15 amino acids. The germline CDR1 and CDR2 sequences are SGHRS and YFSETQ. The CDR3 sequence: CASSDRGRLVSEAFF. CDR3 nucleotides: TGCGCCAGCAGCGACAGGGGGCGATTGGTCTCTGAAGCTTTCTTT. The variable domain in full, with the rest retrieved from reference TRBV5-1 and TRBJ1-1, is KAGVTQTPRYLIKTRGQQVTLSCSPISGHRSVSWYQQTPGQGLQFLFEYFSETQRNKGNFPGRFSGRQFSNSRSEMNVSTLELGDSALYLCASSDRGRLVSEAFFGQGTRLTVV.

This chain joins TRBV5-4 and TRBJ1-1; TRBD1 aligns across 8 bases. Per germline, CDR1 SGHNT and CDR2 YYREEE (reference sequence). J gave up 3 bases and V 2 bases, and 3 bases lay outside the gene matches. This CDR3 contains 14 residues. The CDR3 nucleotides read TGTGCCAGCAGCTTACAGGGGGTCGACACTGAAGCTTTCTTT. Translation gives CASSLQGVDTEAFF.